These 26 T cell receptor beta chains originate from one sample sequenced in a study of OX40 agonist ivuxolimab in advanced cancers. Assay used: immunoSEQ multiplex PCR; TCRdb lists only in-frame clones, some missing. The table has tens of thousands of clones, roughly nine tenths seen once. The source material was CD4+ or CD8+ T cells sorted from blood, sampled in a trial of the OX40 agonist ivuxolimab. All receptors derive from an adult with an advanced solid tumor such as melanoma, head and neck, liver or kidney cancer.

The CDR3: CASSQDRDETQYF. In DNA, the CDR3 is TGCGCCAGCAGCCAAGACAGGGATGAGACCCAGTACTTC. The chain has TRBV4-3 and TRBJ2-5, with TRBD1 as a possible D gene (5 bases). Trimming removed 0 bases at V and 5 bases at J, with 7 bases between. CDR1 is LGHNA, CDR2 YSLEER, per germline. The CDR3 has 13 residues.

The chain combines TRBV4-1 with TRBJ2-7; TRBD1 or TRBD2 may be the D gene (6 bases each). Deletions cut 0 bases from V and 2 bases from J, with 11 bases between. The germline V gene has CDR1 MGHRA and CDR2 YSYEKL. CDR3 length: 15 residues. The CDR3 DNA is TGCGCCAGCAGCCAAGAGGAGGGACAAACCTACGAGCAGTACTTC. Translation: CASSQEEGQTYEQYF.

V usage is TRBV5-6 and J usage is TRBJ1-4; D ambiguous. Germline values: CDR1 SGHDT, CDR2 YYEEEE. This CDR3 is 14 amino acids long. The ends were cut back, 2 bases at V and 0 bases at J, with 5 bases in the middle. The CDR3 sequence is CASSLLTTNEKLFF. Written as DNA, the CDR3 is TGTGCCAGCAGCTTACTTACAACTAATGAAAAACTGTTTTTT.

The J gene is TRBJ2-7, the V gene TRBV30; D may be TRBD1 or TRBD2 (6 bases each). Germline CDR1 and CDR2: GTSNPN and SVGIG (reference sequence). V gave up 2 bases and J gave up 3 bases, with 14 bases separating them. The CDR3 runs to 14 residues. CDR3 protein: CAWSQGWGVYEQYF. The CDR3 region has the DNA TGTGCCTGGAGTCAGGGGTGGGGGGTCTACGAGCAGTACTTC.

The chain links TRBV5-1 to TRBJ2-2; 7 positions agree with TRBD1. The length of the CDR3 is 14 residues. Germline V CDR1 and CDR2: SGHRS, YFSETQ. V shed 7 bases, J shed 2 bases, and the junction held 5 bases outside the gene matches. CDR3 nucleotides: TGCGCCAGCCTCGGGACAGCAAACACCGGGGAGCTGTTTTTT. This codes for CASLGTANTGELFF.

This clone appeared a few times. The V and J genes are TRBV7-2 and TRBJ2-5; D not certain. Per germline, CDR1 SGHTA and CDR2 FQGNSA. This CDR3 contains 17 residues. Trimming removed 4 bases at V and 1 base at J, with 19 bases between. DNA of the CDR3: TGTGCCAGCAGCTGGGCCGTCGACAACCCCTTCCAAGAGACCCAGTACTTC. It specifies CASSWAVDNPFQETQYF.

The chain recombines TRBV28 with TRBJ2-1; 10 bases match TRBD2. Trimming took 5 bases from V and 6 from J; bases not matched to a gene: 7. The germline CDR1 and CDR2 sequences are MDHEN and SYDVKM. This CDR3 has 15 amino acids. The DNA of the CDR3 is TGTGCCAGCAGTGGAGCGGGAGGGCCGTCCAATGAGCAGTTCTTC. Translated: CASSGAGGPSNEQFF.

The gene calls are TRBV11-2 and TRBJ2-5; 7 bases are a match to TRBD2. The J segment lost 7 bases and the V segment lost 3 bases, leaving 11 bases of the junction unmatched. Germline V gene sequence: CDR1 SGHAT, CDR2 FQNNGV. CDR3 length equals 15 residues. The CDR3 sequence is CASSFGRGSGGTQYF. DNA of the CDR3: TGTGCCAGCAGCTTTGGGCGGGGGTCAGGTGGGACCCAGTACTTC.

The rearrangement joins TRBV7-2 to TRBJ2-5; 9 nucleotides line up with TRBD2. Looked up from germline, CDR1 is SGHTA and CDR2 is FQGNSA. The CDR3 extends over 18 amino acids. V trimming: 5 bases; J trimming: 5 bases; junction bases outside the gene matches: 18. The CDR3 coding sequence is TGTGCCAGCAGCCCCATTCCCCCAAGCGGGAGGCTGAGGGAGACCCAGTACTTC. Amino acids: CASSPIPPSGRLRETQYF. Based on the CDR3 plus reference TRBV7-2 and TRBJ2-5, the full variable domain is GAGVSQSPSNKVTEKGKDVELRCDPISGHTALYWYRQSLGQGLEFLIYFQGNSAPDKSGLPSDRFSAERTGGSVSTLTIQRTQQEDSAVYLCASSPIPPSGRLRETQYFGPGTRLLVL.

The CDR3, as DNA: TGTGCCAGCAGTTCCGGGACTAGCGGGAGAGCTAGCACAGATACGCAGTATTTT. This sequence encodes CASSSGTSGRASTDTQYF. The chain has TRBV28 and TRBJ2-3, with 14 positions matching TRBD2. Germline loops: CDR1 MDHEN, CDR2 SYDVKM. The CDR3 is 18 residues long. With V trimmed by 4 bases and J by 0 bases, 6 bases remained unmatched.

As concerns this clone: This sample also contains other DNA sequences that code for the same CDR3. The chain has TRBV7-2 and TRBJ2-7, with D maybe TRBD2 (6 bases). Trimming shortened V by 0 bases and J by 2 bases, and 8 bases separated the two germline ends. The CDR3 loop spans 14 amino acids. From germline, CDR1 is SGHTA and CDR2 FQGNSA. The CDR3 loop is CASSLAGGAYEQYF. DNA of the CDR3: TGTGCCAGCAGCTTAGCGGGCGGGGCCTACGAGCAGTACTTC.

This chain uses TRBV5-1 with TRBJ2-1, with 9 nucleotides matching TRBD1. V trimming: 3 bases; J trimming: 9 bases; junction bases outside the gene matches: 16. The CDR3 contains 17 residues. Germline loops: CDR1 SGHRS, CDR2 YFSETQ. The CDR3 loop reads CASSSTQPGQGVSEQFF. The CDR3 DNA sequence: TGCGCCAGCAGCTCGACACAACCGGGACAGGGTGTGAGTGAGCAGTTCTTC.

This chain links TRBV27 with TRBJ1-1, with 8 bases lining up with TRBD1. V trimming: 2 bases; J trimming: 4 bases; junction bases outside the gene matches: 3. The V gene's germline CDR1 is MNHEY and CDR2 SMNVEV (reference sequence). This CDR3 comprises 14 residues. In nucleotides, the CDR3 is TGTGCCAGCAGTTTACAGGGGGCGATCACTGAAGCTTTCTTT. Translation: CASSLQGAITEAFF.

V is TRBV7-2 and J is TRBJ2-3; D possibly uses TRBD1 or TRBD2 (5 bases each). Germline CDR1 and CDR2: SGHTA and FQGNSA. The CDR3 consists of 15 residues. V lost 2 bases and J 7 bases, leaving 16 bases between the germline ends. CDR3 protein: CASSLTGPPLNTQYF. In DNA form, the CDR3 reads TGTGCCAGCAGCTTAACGGGGCCCCCCTTGAATACGCAGTATTTT.

The genes are TRBV5-1 and TRBJ2-5, with 7 bases identical to TRBD1. With 4 bases clipped from V and 0 bases from J, the junction kept 6 bases outside the gene matches. Germline V gene lookup returns CDR1 SGHRS and CDR2 YFSETQ. The length of the CDR3 is 15 residues. The CDR3 DNA follows: TGCGCCAGCAGCCTGACAGGGCTGTACCAAGAGACCCAGTACTTC. Its protein product is CASSLTGLYQETQYF.

The genes are TRBV10-3 and TRBJ2-5, with TRBD2 matching 10 bases. The CDR3 covers 14 residues. Germline CDR1 is ENHRY and CDR2 is SYGVKD. J gave up 3 bases and V 6 bases, and 4 bases lay outside the gene matches. Here the CDR3 DNA reads TGTGCCATCAGCTCCGGACTAGCGGAAGAGACCCAGTACTTC. It translates to CAISSGLAEETQYF.

The chain is built from TRBV9 and TRBJ2-7, with 7 bases aligning to TRBD1. V dropped 0 bases and J dropped 9; count of bases not matched to a gene: 6. Germline values: CDR1 SGDLS, CDR2 YYNGEE. This CDR3 region has 13 residues. The DNA for the CDR3 is TGTGCCAGCAGCGTAGCGACAGGGTCGGGGCAGTACTTC. Translating gives CASSVATGSGQYF.

V gene TRBV19 combines with J gene TRBJ1-2; D may be TRBD1 (6 bases). The CDR3 has 13 amino acids. Trimming pared 8 bases from V and 4 bases from J, leaving 14 bases between. The V gene's germline CDR1 is LNHDA and CDR2 SQIVND (reference sequence). The CDR3 bases are TGTGCCAGTGGGCAGGGGACATTCTATGGCTACACCTTC. The encoded protein is CASGQGTFYGYTF. The variable domain in full, with the rest retrieved from reference TRBV19 and TRBJ1-2, is DGGITQSPKYLFRKEGQNVTLSCEQNLNHDAMYWYRQDPGQGLRLIYYSQIVNDFQKGDIAEGYSVSREKKESFPLTVTSAQKNPTAFYLCASGQGTFYGYTFGSGTRLTVV.

This clone turned up a few times. CDR3 bases: TGTGCCAGTAGCATCCCCGGGACTAGCGGGCGGAGGTACAATGAGCAGTTCTTC. Translation: CASSIPGTSGRRYNEQFF. The chain carries TRBV19 and TRBJ2-1; 12 nucleotides align to TRBD2. V dropped 6 bases and J dropped 4; count of bases not matched to a gene: 13. The CDR3 runs 18 residues. The germline CDR1 and CDR2 sequences are LNHDA and SQIVND (reference sequence).

With regard to this clone: Additional DNA sequences in this sample encode the identical CDR3. The chain couples TRBV5-1 to TRBJ2-1; TRBD2 matches 9 bases. Trimming cost V 2 bases and J 0 bases; bases outside gene matches: 0. The CDR3 is 15 amino acids. Germline V gene sequence: CDR1 SGHRS, CDR2 YFSETQ. The CDR3 nucleotides read TGCGCCAGCAGCTTTAGCGGGAGCTCCTACAATGAGCAGTTCTTC. Its protein product is CASSFSGSSYNEQFF.

The chain recombines TRBV28 with TRBJ2-7; 9 bases fit TRBD2. Germline loops: CDR1 MDHEN, CDR2 SYDVKM. With V trimmed by 6 bases and J by 3 bases, 15 bases remained unmatched. The CDR3 is 17 amino acids. The CDR3 region is CASSSLAGGPGLYEQYF. In DNA form, the CDR3 reads TGTGCCAGCAGCTCGCTGGCGGGAGGGCCAGGTCTCTACGAGCAGTACTTC.

In this sample, this clone turned up once. This chain links TRBV9 with TRBJ1-4; unclear D gene. The CDR3 contains 14 residues. Trimming took 0 bases from V and 8 from J, leaving 11 bases between them. Per germline, CDR1 SGDLS and CDR2 YYNGEE. Written as DNA, the CDR3 is TGTGCCAGCAGCGTAGACATCGGGTGGGAAAAACTGTTTTTT. Amino acids: CASSVDIGWEKLFF.

The chain uses TRBV11-1 and TRBJ1-1; D is unclear. The CDR3 is made up of 13 amino acids. CDR1 and CDR2 from the germline V gene are SGHAT and FQDESV (reference sequence). V lost 2 bases, J lost 1 base, and 5 bases lay in between. CDR3 region: CASSLSQNTEAFF. As DNA, the CDR3 is TGTGCCAGCAGCTTAAGTCAGAACACTGAAGCTTTCTTT.

The J gene is TRBJ1-5, the V gene TRBV6-1; D is possibly TRBD1 (6 bases). CDR3 length: 12 amino acids. Trimming removed 7 bases at V and 4 bases at J, with 8 bases between. CDR1 and CDR2 (germline): MNHNS, SASEGT. The CDR3 loop is CASNRANQPQHF. The DNA for the CDR3 is TGTGCCAGCAACAGGGCAAATCAGCCCCAGCATTTT.

The J gene is TRBJ1-1, the V gene TRBV6-6; no reliable D call. This CDR3 contains 15 residues. The V and J ends lost 0 bases and 4 bases respectively, with 12 bases between them. CDR1 is MNHNY and CDR2 is SVGAGI in the germline V gene (reference sequence). The CDR3 DNA reads TGTGCCAGCAGTTACTCGTACCAGGTGCGCACTGAAGCTTTCTTT. Translating gives CASSYSYQVRTEAFF.

The rearrangement links TRBV30 to TRBJ1-1, with 8 bases matching TRBD1. Germline trimming cut 8 bases from V and 3 bases from J; bases unmatched to any gene: 17. Germline V lookup: CDR1 GTSNPN, CDR2 SVGIG (reference sequence). The CDR3 consists of 16 residues. The CDR3 loop reads CALKDRANGGDTEAFF. The CDR3 DNA reads as TGTGCCCTTAAGGACAGGGCCAATGGGGGTGACACTGAAGCTTTCTTT.